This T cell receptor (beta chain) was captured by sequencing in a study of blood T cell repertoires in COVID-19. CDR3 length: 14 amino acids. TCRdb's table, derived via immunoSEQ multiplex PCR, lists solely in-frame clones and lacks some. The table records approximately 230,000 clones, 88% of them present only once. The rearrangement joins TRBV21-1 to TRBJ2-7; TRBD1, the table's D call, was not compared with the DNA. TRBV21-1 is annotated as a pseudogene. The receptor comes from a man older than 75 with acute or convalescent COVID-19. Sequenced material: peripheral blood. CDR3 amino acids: CASSRDRASYEQYF. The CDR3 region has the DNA TGTGCCAGCAGCCGGGACAGGGCCTCCTACGAGCAGTACTTC.